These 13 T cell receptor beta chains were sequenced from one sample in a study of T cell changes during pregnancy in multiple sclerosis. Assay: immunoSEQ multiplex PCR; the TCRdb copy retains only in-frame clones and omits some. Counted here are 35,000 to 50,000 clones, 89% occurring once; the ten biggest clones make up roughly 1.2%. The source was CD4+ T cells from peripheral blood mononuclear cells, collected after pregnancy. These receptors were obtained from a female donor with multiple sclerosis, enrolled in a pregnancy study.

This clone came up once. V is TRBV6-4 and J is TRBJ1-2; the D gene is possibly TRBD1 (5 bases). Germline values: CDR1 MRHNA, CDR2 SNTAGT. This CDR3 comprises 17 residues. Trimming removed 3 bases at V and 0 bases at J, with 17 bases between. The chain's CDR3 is CASSDNPSGTANYGYTF. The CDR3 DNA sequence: TGTGCCAGCAGTGATAATCCGAGCGGGACCGCTAACTATGGCTACACCTTC.

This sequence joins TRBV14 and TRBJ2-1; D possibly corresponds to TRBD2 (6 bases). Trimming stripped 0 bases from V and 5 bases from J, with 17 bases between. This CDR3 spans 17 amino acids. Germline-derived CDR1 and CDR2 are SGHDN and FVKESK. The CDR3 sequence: CASSQDLFGGANNEQFF. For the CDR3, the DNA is TGTGCCAGCAGCCAAGACCTCTTTGGCGGGGCAAACAATGAGCAGTTCTTC.

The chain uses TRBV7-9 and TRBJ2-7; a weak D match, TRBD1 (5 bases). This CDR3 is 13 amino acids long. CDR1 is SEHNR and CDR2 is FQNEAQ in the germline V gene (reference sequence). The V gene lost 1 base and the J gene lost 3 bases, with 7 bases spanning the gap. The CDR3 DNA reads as TGTGCCAGCAGCTTAGAGGGGCTCTACGAGCAGTACTTC. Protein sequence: CASSLEGLYEQYF.

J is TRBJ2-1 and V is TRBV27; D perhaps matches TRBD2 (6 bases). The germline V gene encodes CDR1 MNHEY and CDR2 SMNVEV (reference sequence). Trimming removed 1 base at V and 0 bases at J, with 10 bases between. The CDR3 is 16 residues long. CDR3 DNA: TGTGCCAGCAGTTTATTAACGGGAGTCTCCTACAATGAGCAGTTCTTC. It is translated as CASSLLTGVSYNEQFF.

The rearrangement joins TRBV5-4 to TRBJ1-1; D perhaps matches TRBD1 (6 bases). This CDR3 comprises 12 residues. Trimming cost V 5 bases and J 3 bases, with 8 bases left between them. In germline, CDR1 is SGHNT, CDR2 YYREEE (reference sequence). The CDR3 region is CASSYRDTEAFF. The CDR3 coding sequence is TGTGCCAGCAGTTACAGGGACACTGAAGCTTTCTTT.

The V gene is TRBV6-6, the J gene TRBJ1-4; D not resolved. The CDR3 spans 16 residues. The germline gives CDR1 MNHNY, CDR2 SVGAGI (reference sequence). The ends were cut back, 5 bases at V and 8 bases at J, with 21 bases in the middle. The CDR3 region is CASSQRLGGRKEKLFF. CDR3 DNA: TGTGCCAGCAGTCAGAGGTTGGGAGGCCGAAAGGAAAAACTGTTTTTT.

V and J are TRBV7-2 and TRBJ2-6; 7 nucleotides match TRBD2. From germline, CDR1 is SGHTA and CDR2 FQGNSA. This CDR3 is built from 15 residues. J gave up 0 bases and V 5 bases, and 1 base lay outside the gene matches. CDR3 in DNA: TGTGCCAGCAGCCCGGGGGGCTCTGGGGCCAACGTCCTGACTTTC. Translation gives CASSPGGSGANVLTF.

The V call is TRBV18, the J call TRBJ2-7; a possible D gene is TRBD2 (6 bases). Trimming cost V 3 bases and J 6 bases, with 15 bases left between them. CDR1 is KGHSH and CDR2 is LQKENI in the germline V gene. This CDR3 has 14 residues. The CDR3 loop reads CASSPVGVRGEQYF. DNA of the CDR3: TGTGCCAGCTCACCGGTTGGGGTGCGGGGCGAGCAGTACTTC.

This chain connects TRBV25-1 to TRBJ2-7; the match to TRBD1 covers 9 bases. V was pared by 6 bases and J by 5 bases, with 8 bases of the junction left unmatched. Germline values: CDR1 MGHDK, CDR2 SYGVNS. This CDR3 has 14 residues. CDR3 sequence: CASSGGQGWNEQYF. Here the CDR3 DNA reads TGTGCCAGCAGCGGCGGACAGGGGTGGAACGAGCAGTACTTC.

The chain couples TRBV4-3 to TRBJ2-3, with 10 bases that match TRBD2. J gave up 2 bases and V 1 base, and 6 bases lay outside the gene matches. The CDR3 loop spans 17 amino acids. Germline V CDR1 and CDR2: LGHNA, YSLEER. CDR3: CASSQVSGRPDTDTQYF. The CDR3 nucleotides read TGCGCCAGCAGCCAAGTTAGCGGGAGGCCTGACACAGATACGCAGTATTTT.

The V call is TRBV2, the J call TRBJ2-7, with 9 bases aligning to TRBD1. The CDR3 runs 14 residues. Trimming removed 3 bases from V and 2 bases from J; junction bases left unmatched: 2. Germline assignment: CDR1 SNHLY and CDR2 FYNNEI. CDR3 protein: CASSEGDRAYEQYF. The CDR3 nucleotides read TGTGCCAGCAGTGAGGGGGACAGGGCCTACGAGCAGTACTTC.

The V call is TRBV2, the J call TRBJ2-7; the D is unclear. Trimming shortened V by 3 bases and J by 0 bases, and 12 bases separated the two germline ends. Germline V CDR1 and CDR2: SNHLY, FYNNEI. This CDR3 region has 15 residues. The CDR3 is CASSDSGHLSYEQYF. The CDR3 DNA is TGTGCCAGCAGTGATTCAGGTCACCTCTCCTACGAGCAGTACTTC.

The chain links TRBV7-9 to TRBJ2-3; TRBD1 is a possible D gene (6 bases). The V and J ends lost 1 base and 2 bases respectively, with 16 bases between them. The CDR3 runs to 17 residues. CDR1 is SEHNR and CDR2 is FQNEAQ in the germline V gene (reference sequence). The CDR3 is CASSLGMGARDTDTQYF. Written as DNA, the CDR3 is TGTGCCAGCAGCTTAGGCATGGGGGCCCGGGACACAGATACGCAGTATTTT.